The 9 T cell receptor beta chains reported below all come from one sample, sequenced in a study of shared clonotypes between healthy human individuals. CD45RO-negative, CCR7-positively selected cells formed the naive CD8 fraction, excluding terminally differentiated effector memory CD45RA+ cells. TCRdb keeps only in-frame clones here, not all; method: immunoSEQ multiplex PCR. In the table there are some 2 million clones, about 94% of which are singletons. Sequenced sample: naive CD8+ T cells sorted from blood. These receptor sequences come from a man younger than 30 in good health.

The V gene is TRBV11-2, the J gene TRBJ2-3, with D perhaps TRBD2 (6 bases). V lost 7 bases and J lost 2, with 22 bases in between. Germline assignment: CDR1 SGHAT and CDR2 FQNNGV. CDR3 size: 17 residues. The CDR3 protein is CASTPEGFAGFTDTQYF. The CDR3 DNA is TGTGCCAGCACTCCAGAGGGTTTTGCGGGATTCACAGATACGCAGTATTTT.

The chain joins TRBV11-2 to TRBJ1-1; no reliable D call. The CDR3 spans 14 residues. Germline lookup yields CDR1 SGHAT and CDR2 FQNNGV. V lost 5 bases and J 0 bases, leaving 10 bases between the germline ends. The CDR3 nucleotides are TGTGCCAGCAGCCCTTGGGCTTTGAACACTGAAGCTTTCTTT. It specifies CASSPWALNTEAFF.

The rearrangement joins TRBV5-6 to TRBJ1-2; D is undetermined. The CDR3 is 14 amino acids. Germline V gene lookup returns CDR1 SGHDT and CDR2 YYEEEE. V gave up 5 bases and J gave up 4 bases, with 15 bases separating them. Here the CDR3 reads CASRVDSLVYGYTF. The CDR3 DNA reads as TGTGCCAGCAGGGTGGACTCTCTTGTCTATGGCTACACCTTC. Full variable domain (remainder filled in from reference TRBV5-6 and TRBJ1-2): DAGVTQSPTHLIKTRGQQVTLRCSPKSGHDTVSWYQQALGQGPQFIFQYYEEEERQRGNFPDRFSGHQFPNYSSELNVNALLLGDSALYLCASRVDSLVYGYTFGSGTRLTVV.

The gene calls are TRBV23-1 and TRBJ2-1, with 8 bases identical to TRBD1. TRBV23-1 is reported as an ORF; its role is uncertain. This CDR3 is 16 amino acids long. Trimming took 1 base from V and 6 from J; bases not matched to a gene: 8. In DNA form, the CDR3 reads TGCGCCAGCAGTCAATTGGGCAGGGGGCTAGCCAATGAGCAGTTCTTC. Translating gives CASSQLGRGLANEQFF.

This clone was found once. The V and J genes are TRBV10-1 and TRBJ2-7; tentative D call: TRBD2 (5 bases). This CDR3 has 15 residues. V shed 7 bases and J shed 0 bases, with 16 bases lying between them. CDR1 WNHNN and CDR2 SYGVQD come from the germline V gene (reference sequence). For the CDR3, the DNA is TGCGCCAGCAAGGAGAGCGTCGGGGACTCCTACGAGCAGTACTTC. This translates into CASKESVGDSYEQYF.

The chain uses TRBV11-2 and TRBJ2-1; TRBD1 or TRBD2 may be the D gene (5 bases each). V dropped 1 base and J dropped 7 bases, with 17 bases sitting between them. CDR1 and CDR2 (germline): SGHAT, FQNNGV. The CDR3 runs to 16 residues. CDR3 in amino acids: CASSLGPGLVLNEQFF. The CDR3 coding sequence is TGTGCCAGCAGCTTAGGACCGGGGCTTGTCTTGAATGAGCAGTTCTTC.

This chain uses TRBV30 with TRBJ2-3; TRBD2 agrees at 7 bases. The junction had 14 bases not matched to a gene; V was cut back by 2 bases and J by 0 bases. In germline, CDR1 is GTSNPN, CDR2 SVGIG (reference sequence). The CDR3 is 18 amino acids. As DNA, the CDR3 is TGTGCCTGGAGTAACCAAATACGGGACTATCATAGCACAGATACGCAGTATTTT. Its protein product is CAWSNQIRDYHSTDTQYF.

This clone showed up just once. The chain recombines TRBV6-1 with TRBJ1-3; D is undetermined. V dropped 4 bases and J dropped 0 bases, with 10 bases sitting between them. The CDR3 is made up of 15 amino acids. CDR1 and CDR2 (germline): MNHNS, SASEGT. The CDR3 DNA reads TGTGCCAGCAGTGTGAACACCAACTCTGGAAACACCATATATTTT. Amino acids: CASSVNTNSGNTIYF.

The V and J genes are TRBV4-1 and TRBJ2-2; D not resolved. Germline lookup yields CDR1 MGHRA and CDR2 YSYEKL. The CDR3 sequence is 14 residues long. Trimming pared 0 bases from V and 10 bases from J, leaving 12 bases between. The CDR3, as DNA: TGCGCCAGCAGCCAAGATCGGGTCGCCCCGGAGCTGTTTTTT. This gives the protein CASSQDRVAPELFF.